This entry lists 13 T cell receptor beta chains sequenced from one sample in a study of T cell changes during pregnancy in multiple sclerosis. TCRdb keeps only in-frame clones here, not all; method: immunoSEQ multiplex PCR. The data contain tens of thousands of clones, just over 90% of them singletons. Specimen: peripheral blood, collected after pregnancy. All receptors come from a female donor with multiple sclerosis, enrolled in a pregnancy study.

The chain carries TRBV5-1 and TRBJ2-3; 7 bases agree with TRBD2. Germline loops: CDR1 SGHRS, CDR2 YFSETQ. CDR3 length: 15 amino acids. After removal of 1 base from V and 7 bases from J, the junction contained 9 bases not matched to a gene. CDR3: CASSLHSGSMYTQYF. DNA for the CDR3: TGCGCCAGCAGCTTGCATAGCGGGTCCATGTATACGCAGTATTTT.

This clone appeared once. The CDR3 DNA sequence: TGTGCCAGCAGCCCATTGACTAGCTCCTACAATGAGCAGTTCTTC. The encoded protein is CASSPLTSSYNEQFF. The chain uses TRBV14 and TRBJ2-1, with TRBD2 as a possible D gene (6 bases). Trimming left V 4 bases short and J 0 bases short, with 10 bases between. Per germline, CDR1 SGHDN and CDR2 FVKESK. This CDR3 has 15 residues.

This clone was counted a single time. This CDR3 reads CASSSYRGSEAFF. The CDR3 bases are TGTGCCAGCAGCTCATACAGAGGGTCTGAAGCTTTCTTT. This chain uses TRBV7-3 with TRBJ1-1; no definite D call. The V end was cut by 4 bases, the J end by 6 bases, with 12 bases between. Germline assignment: CDR1 SGHTA and CDR2 FQGTGA. This CDR3 region has 13 residues.

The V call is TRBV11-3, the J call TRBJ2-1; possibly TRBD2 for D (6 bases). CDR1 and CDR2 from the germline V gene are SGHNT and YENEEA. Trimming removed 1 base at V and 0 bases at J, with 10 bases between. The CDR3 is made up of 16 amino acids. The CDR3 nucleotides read TGTGCCAGCAGCTTAGTTCTAGCGCGCTCCTACAATGAGCAGTTCTTC. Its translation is CASSLVLARSYNEQFF.

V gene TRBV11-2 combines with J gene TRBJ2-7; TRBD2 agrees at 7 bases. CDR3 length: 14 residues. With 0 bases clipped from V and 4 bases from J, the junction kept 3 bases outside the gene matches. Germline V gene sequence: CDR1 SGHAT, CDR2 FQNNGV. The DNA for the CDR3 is TGTGCCAGCAGCTTAGAAGGGAGGGCATACGAGCAGTACTTC. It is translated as CASSLEGRAYEQYF.

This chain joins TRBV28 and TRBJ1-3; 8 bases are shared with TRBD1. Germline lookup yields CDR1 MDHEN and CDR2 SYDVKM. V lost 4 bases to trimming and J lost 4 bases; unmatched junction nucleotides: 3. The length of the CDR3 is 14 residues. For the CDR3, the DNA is TGTGCCAGCAGTTCGGGGACAGGAGGAAACACCATATATTTT. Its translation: CASSSGTGGNTIYF.

The DNA of the CDR3 is TGTGCCAGCTCACCAGCTAGCGGGAGTGACATTCAGTACTTC. Its protein is CASSPASGSDIQYF. V usage is TRBV18 and J usage is TRBJ2-4; 10 nucleotides match TRBD2. This CDR3 comprises 14 residues. V lost 2 bases to trimming and J lost 8 bases; unmatched junction nucleotides: 3. In germline, CDR1 is KGHSH, CDR2 LQKENI. The complete variable domain, with remaining parts taken from reference TRBV18 and TRBJ2-4, reads NAGVMQNPRHLVRRRGQEARLRCSPMKGHSHVYWYRQLPEEGLKFMVYLQKENIIDESGMPKERFSAEFPKEGPSILRIQQVVRGDSAAYFCASSPASGSDIQYFGAGTRLSVL.

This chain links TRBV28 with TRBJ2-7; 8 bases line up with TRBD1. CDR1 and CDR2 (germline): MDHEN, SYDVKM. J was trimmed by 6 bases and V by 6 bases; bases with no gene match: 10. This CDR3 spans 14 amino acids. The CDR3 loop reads CASRPGQVYSEQYF. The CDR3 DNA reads TGTGCCAGCAGACCGGGACAGGTTTATTCCGAGCAGTACTTC.

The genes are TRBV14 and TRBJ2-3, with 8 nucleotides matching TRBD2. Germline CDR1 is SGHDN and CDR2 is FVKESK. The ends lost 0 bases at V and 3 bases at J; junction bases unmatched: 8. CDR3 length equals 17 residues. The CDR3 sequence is CASSQDLAGGTTDTQYF. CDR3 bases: TGTGCCAGCAGCCAAGATCTGGCGGGAGGTACGACAGATACGCAGTATTTT.

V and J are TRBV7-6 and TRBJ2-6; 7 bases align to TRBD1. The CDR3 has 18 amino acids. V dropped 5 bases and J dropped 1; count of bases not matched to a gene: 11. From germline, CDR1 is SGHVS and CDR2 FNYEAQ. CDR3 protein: CASSNRDSSLSGANVLTF. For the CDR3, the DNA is TGTGCCAGCAGCAACCGGGACAGCTCCCTTTCTGGGGCCAACGTCCTGACTTTC.

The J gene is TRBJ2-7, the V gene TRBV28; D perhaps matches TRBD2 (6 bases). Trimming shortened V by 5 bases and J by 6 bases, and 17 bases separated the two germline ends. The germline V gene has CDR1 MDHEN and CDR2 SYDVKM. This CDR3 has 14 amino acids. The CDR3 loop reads CASSPQRGDGEQYF. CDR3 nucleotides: TGTGCCAGCAGTCCCCAGCGCGGGGATGGCGAGCAGTACTTC.

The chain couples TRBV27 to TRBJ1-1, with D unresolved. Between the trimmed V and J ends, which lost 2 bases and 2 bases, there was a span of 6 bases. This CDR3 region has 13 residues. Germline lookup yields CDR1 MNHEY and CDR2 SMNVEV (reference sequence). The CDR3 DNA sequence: TGTGCCAGCAGTTTACGGGGAAACACTGAAGCTTTCTTT. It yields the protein CASSLRGNTEAFF.

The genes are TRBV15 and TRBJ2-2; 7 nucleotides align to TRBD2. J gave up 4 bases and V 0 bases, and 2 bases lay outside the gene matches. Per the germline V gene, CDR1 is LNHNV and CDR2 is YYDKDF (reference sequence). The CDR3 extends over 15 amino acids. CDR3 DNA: TGTGCCACCAGCAGAGAAGCTAGCGGCACCGGGGAGCTGTTTTTT. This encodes CATSREASGTGELFF.